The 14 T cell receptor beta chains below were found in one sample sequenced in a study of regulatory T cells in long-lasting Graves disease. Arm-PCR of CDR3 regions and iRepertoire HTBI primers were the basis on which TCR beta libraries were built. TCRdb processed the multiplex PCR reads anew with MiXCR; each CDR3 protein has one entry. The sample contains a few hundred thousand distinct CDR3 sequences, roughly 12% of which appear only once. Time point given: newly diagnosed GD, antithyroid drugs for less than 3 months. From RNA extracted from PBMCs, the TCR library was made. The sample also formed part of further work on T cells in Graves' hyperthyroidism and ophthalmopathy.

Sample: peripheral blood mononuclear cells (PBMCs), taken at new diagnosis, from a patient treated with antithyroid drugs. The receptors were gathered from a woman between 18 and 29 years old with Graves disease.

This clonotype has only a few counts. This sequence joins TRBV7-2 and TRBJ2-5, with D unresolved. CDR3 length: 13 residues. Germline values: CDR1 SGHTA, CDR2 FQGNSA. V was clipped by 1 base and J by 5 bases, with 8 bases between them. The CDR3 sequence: CASSLGSFETQYF. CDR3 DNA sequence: TGTGCCAGCAGCTTAGGTAGTTTCGAGACCCAGTACTTC.

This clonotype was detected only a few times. CDR3 nucleotides: TGTGCCAGCAGCTTAAAAGGGACCTACAATGAGCAGTTCTTC. Translated: CASSLKGTYNEQFF. The chain joins TRBV5-4 to TRBJ2-1; D is uncertain. Germline-derived CDR1 and CDR2 are SGHNT and YYREEE (reference sequence). V gave up 2 bases and J gave up 2 bases, with 8 bases separating them. The CDR3 totals 14 residues.

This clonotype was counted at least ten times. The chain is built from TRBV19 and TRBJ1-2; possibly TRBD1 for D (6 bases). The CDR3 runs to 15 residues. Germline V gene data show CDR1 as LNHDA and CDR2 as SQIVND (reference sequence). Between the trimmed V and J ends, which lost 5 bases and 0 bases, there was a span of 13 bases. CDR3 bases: TGTGCCAGTAGTGCACAGGGCGCAGCTAACTATGGCTACACCTTC. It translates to CASSAQGAANYGYTF.

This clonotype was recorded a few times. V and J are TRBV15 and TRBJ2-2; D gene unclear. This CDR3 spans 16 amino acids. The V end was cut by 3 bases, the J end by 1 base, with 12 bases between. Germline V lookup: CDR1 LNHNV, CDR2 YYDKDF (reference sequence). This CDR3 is CATSSTSRRNTGELFF. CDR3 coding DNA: TGTGCCACCAGCAGTACCTCTAGGAGGAACACCGGGGAGCTGTTTTTT.

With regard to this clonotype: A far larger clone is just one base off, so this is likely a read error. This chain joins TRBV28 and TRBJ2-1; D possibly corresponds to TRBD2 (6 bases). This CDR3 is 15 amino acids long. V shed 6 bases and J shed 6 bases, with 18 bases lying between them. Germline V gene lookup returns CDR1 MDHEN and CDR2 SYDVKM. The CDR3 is CASSQDPTSLNEQFF. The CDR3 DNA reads TGTGCCAGCAGCCAAGACCCGACTAGTCTCAATGAGCAGTTCTTC.

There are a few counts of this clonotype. In nucleotides, the CDR3 is TGTGCCAGTTCGAAGACGGGACTAGCGGGAACGAACACCGGGGAGCTGTTTTTT. Residues: CASSKTGLAGTNTGELFF. The rearrangement links TRBV6-1 to TRBJ2-2; 13 bases are shared with TRBD2. Trimming took 9 bases from V and 0 from J; bases not matched to a gene: 10. The CDR3 extends over 18 amino acids. Germline V lookup: CDR1 MNHNS, CDR2 SASEGT.

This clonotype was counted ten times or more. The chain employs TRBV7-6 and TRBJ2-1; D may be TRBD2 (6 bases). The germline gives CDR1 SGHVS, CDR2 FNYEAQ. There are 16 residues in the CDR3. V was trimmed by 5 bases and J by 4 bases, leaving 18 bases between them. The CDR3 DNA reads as TGTGCCAGCAGCAACCTGGGGACTGGGGGTTACAATGAGCAGTTCTTC. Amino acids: CASSNLGTGGYNEQFF.

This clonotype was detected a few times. CDR3 region: CASSQTQGAEDEKLFF. As DNA, the CDR3 is TGTGCCAGCAGCCAGACGCAGGGGGCAGAAGACGAAAAACTGTTTTTT. V and J are TRBV4-2 and TRBJ1-4; 8 bases are a match to TRBD1. After removal of 3 bases from V and 8 bases from J, the junction contained 11 bases not matched to a gene. This CDR3 comprises 16 residues. Per germline, CDR1 LGHNA and CDR2 YNFKEQ.

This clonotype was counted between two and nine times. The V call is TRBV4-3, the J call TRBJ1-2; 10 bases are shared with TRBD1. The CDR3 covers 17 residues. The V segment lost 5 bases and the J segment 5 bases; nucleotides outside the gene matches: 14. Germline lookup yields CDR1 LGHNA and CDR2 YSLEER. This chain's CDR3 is CASSFLPGQGSRYGYTF. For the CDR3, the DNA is TGCGCCAGCAGCTTCTTACCGGGACAGGGGAGTAGGTATGGCTACACCTTC.

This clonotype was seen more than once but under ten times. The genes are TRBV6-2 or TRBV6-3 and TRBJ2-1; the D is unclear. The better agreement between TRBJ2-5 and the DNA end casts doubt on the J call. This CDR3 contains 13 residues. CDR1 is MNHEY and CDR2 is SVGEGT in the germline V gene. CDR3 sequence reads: CASQRRRQETQYF. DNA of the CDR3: TGTGCCAGCCAACGGCGGAGACAAGAGACCCAGTACTTC.

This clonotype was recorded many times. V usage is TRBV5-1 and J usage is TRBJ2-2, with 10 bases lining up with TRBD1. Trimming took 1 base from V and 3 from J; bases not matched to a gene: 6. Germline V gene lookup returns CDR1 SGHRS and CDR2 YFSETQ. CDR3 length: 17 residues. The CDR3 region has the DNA TGCGCCAGCAGCTTGTTTCCCGGGACAGGGGACACCGGGGAGCTGTTTTTT. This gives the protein CASSLFPGTGDTGELFF.

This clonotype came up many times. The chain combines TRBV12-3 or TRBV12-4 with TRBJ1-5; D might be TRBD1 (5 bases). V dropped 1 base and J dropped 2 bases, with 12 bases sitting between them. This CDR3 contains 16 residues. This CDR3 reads CASSLGQGRGNQPQHF. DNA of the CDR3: TGTGCCAGCAGTTTAGGTCAGGGCCGGGGCAATCAGCCCCAGCATTTT.

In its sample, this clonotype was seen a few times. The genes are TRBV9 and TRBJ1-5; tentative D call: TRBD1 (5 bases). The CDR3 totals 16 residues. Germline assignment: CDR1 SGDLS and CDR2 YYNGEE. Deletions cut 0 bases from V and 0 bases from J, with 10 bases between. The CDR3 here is CASSVGSGSSNQPQHF. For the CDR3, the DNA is TGTGCCAGCAGCGTAGGGTCAGGGAGTAGCAATCAGCCCCAGCATTTT.

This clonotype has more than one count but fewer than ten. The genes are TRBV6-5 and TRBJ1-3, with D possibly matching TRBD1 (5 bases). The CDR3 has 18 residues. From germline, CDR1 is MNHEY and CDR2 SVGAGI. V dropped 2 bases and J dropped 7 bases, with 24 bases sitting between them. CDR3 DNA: TGTGCCAGCAGTTACGATCGGGACCGCTTCGAGGTCATGAACACCATATATTTT. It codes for CASSYDRDRFEVMNTIYF.